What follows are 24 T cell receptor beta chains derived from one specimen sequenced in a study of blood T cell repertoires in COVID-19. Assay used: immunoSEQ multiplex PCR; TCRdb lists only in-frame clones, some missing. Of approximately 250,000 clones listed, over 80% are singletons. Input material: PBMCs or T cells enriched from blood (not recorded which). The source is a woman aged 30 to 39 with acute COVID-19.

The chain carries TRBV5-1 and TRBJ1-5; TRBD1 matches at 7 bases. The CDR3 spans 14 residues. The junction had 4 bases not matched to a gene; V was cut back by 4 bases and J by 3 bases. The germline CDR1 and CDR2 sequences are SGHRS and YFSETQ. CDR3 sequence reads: CASSPGQPNQPQHF. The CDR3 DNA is TGCGCCAGCAGCCCGGGACAGCCCAATCAGCCCCAGCATTTT.

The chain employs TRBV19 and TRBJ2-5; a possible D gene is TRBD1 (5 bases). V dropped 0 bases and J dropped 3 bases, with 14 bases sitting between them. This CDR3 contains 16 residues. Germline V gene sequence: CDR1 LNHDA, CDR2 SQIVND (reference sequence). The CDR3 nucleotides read TGTGCCAGTAGTATAGATAGGGTGGCAGGGAAAGAGACCCAGTACTTC. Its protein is CASSIDRVAGKETQYF.

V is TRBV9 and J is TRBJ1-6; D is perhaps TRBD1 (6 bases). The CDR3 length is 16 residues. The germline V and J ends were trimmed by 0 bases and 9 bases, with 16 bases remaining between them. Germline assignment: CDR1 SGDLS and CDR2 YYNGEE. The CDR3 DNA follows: TGTGCCAGCAGCGTAGGAGGGGCCCAGGGGATTTCACCCCTCCACTTT. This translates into CASSVGGAQGISPLHF.

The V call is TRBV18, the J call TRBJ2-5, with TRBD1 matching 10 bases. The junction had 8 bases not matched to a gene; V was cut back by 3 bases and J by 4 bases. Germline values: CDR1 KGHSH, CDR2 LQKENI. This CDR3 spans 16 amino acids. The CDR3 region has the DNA TGTGCCAGCTCACCCAAGACAGGGGGCGAGGGAGAGACCCAGTACTTC. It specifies CASSPKTGGEGETQYF. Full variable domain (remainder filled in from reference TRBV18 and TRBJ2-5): NAGVMQNPRHLVRRRGQEARLRCSPMKGHSHVYWYRQLPEEGLKFMVYLQKENIIDESGMPKERFSAEFPKEGPSILRIQQVVRGDSAAYFCASSPKTGGEGETQYFGPGTRLLVL.

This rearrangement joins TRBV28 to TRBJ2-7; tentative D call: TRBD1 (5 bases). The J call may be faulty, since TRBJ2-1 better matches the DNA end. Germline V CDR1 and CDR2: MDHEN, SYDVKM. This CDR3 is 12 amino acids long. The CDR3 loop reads CASSLDSNEQFF. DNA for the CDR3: TGTGCCAGCAGTTTAGACAGCAATGAGCAGTTCTTC.

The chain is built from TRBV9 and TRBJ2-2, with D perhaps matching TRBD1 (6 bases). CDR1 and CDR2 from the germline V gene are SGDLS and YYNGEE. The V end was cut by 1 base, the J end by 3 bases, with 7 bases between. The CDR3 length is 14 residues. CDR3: CASSVQGYTGELFF. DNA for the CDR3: TGTGCCAGCAGCGTACAGGGGTACACCGGGGAGCTGTTTTTT.

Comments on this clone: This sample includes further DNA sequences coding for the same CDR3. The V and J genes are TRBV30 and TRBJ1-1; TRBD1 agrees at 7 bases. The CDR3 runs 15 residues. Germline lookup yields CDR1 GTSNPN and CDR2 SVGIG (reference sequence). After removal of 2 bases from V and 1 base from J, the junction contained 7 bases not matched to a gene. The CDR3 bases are TGTGCCTGGAGTCCTCCGGGACAGAGGAACACTGAAGCTTTCTTT. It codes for CAWSPPGQRNTEAFF.

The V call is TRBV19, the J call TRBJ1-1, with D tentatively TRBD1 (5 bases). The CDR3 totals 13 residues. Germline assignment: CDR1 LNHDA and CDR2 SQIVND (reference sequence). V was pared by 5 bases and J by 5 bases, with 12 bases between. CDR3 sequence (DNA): TGTGCCAGTAGTTATGACAGACATACTGAAGCTTTCTTT. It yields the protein CASSYDRHTEAFF.

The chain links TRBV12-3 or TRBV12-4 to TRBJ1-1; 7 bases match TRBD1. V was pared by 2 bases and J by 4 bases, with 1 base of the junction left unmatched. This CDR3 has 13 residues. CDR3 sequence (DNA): TGTGCCAGCAGTTTAACAGGGGTCACTGAAGCTTTCTTT. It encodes CASSLTGVTEAFF.

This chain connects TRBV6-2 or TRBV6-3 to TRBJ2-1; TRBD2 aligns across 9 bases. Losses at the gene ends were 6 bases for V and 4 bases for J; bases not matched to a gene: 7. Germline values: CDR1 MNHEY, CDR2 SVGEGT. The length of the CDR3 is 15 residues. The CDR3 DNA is TGTGCCAGCAGCATGGGACTAGCCGGTTACAATGAGCAGTTCTTC. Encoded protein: CASSMGLAGYNEQFF.

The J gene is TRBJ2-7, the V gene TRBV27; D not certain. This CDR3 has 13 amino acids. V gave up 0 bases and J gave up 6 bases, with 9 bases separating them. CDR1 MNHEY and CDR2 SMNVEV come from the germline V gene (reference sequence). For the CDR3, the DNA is TGTGCCAGCAGTTTATCTAGTTCGGGCGAGCAGTACTTC. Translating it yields CASSLSSSGEQYF.

The CDR3 sequence: CASSPFGQALYEQYF. As DNA, the CDR3 is TGTGCCAGCAGCCCCTTTGGACAGGCGCTATACGAGCAGTACTTC. V is TRBV7-2 and J is TRBJ2-7; 7 nucleotides agree with TRBD1. V lost 5 bases and J lost 4; bases outside the gene matches: 11. CDR3 size: 15 residues. Germline V lookup: CDR1 SGHTA, CDR2 FQGNSA.

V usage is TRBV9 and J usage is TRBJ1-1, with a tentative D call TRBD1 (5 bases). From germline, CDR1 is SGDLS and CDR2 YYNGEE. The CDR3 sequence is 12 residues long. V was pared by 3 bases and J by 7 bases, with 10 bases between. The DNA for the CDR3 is TGTGCCAGCAGCGACGGGGGGGTTGAAGCTTTCTTT. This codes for CASSDGGVEAFF.

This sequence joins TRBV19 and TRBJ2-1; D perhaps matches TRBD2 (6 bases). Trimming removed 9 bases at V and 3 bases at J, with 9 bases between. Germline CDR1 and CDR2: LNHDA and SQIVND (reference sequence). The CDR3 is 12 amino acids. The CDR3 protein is CASSGSYNEQFF. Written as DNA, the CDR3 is TGTGCCAGCTCCGGGAGCTACAATGAGCAGTTCTTC.

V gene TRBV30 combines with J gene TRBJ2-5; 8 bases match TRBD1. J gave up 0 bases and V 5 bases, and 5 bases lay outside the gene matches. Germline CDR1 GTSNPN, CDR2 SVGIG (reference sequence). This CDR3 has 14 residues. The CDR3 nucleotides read TGTGCCTGGGCCCGGGACAGGTACCAAGAGACCCAGTACTTC. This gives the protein CAWARDRYQETQYF.

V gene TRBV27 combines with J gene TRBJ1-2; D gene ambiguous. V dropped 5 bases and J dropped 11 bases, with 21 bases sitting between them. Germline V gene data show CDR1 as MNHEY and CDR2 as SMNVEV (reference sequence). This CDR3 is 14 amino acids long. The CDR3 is CASSNMGRSGLYTF. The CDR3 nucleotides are TGTGCCAGCAGTAACATGGGCCGCTCTGGTCTTTACACCTTC.

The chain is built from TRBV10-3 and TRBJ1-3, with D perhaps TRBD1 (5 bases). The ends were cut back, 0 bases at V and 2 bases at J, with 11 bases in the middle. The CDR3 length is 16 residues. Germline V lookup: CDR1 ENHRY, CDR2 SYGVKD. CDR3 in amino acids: CAISESQGRTGNTIYF. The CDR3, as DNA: TGTGCCATCAGTGAGTCCCAGGGTCGTACTGGAAACACCATATATTTT.

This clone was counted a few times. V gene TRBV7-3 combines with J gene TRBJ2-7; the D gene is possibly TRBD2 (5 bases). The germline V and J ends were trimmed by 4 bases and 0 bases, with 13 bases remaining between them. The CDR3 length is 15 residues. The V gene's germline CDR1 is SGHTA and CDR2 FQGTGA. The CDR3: CASSWTPRSSYEQYF. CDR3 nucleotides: TGTGCCAGCAGCTGGACTCCTAGGAGCTCCTACGAGCAGTACTTC.

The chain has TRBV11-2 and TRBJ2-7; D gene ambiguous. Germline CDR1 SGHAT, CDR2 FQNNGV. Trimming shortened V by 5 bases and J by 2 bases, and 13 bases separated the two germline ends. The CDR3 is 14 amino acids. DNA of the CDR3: TGTGCCAGCAGCGCGCGGATTGGTACCTACGAGCAGTACTTC. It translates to CASSARIGTYEQYF.

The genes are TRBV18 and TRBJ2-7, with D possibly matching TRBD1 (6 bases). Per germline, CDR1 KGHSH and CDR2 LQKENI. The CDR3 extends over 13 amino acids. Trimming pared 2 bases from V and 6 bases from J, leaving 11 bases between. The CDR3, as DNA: TGTGCCAGCTCACCAACAGAAGGGGGCGAGCAGTACTTC. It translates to CASSPTEGGEQYF.

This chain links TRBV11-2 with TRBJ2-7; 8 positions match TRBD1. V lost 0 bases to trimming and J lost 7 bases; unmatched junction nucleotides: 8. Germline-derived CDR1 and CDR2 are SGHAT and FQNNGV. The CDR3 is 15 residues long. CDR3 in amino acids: CASSLDGAGGLEQYF. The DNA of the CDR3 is TGTGCCAGCAGCTTAGACGGGGCAGGGGGCTTGGAGCAGTACTTC.

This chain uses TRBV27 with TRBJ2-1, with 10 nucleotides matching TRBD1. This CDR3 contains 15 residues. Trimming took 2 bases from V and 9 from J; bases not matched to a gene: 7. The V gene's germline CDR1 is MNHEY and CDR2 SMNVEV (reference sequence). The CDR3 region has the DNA TGTGCCAGCAGTTTAGGAGGGACAGGGGAGGCTGAGCAGTTCTTC. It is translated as CASSLGGTGEAEQFF.

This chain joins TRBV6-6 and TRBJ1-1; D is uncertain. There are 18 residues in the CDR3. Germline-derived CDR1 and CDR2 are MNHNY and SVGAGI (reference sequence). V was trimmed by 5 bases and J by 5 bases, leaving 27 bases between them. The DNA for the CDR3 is TGTGCCAGCAGTCCCAGCCCCTTTGGTCGGGATGGTTTGACTGAAGCTTTCTTT. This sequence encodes CASSPSPFGRDGLTEAFF.

The CDR3 bases are TGTGCCAGCAGCGATACTAGCGGGAGCCATGAGCAGTTCTTC. This gives the protein CASSDTSGSHEQFF. The V and J genes are TRBV9 and TRBJ2-1; 11 nucleotides match TRBD2. The germline V gene encodes CDR1 SGDLS and CDR2 YYNGEE. The CDR3 is made up of 14 amino acids. The V gene end was trimmed by 3 bases and the J gene end by 8 bases; junction bases not matched to a gene: 4.